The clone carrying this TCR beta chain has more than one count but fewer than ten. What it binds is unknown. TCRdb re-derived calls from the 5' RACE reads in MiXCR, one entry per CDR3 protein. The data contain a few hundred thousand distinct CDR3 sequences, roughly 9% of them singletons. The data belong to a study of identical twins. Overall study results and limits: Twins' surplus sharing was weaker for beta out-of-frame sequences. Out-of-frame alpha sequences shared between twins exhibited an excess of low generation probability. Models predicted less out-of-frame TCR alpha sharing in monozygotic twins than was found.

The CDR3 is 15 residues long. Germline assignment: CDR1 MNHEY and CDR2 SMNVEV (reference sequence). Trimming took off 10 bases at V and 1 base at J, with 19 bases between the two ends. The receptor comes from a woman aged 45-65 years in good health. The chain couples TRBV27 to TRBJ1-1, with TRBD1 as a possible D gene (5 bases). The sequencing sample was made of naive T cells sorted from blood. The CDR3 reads CATGAGRPANTEAFF. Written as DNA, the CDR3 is TGTGCCACCGGGGCTGGTCGACCGGCGAACACTGAAGCTTTCTTT.